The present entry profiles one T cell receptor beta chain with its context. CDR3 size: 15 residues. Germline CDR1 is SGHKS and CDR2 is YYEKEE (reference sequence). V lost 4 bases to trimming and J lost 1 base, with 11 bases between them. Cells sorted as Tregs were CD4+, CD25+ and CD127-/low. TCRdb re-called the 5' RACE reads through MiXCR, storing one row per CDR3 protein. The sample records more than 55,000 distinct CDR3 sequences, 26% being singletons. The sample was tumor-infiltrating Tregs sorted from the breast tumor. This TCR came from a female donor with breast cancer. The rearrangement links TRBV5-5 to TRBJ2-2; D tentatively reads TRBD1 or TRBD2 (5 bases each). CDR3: CASSPRGQNTGELFF. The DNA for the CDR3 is TGTGCCAGCAGCCCGAGGGGCCAGAACACCGGGGAGCTGTTTTTT.